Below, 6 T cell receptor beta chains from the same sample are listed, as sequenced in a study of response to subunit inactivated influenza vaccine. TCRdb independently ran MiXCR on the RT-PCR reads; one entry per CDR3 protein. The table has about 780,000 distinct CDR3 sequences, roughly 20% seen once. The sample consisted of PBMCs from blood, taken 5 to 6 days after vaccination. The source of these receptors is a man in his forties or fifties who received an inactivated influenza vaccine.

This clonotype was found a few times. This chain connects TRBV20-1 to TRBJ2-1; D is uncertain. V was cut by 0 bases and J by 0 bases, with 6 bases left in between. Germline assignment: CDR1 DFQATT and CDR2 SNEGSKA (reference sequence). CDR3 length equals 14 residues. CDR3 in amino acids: CSAREWDSYNEQFF. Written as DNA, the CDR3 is TGCAGTGCTAGAGAATGGGACTCCTACAATGAGCAGTTCTTC.

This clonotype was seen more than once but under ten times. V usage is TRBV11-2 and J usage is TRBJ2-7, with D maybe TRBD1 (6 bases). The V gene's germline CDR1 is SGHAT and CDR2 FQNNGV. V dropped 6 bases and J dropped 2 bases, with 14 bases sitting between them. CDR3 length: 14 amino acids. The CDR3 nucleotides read TGTGCCAGCAGAACAATTTCAGGGGCCTACGAGCAGTACTTC. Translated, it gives CASRTISGAYEQYF.

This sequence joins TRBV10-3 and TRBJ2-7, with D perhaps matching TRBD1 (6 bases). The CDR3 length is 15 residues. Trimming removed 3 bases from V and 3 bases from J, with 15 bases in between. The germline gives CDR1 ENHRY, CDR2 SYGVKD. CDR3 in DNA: TGTGCCATCAGTGACCCCAAACTGGACAGCTACGAGCAGTACTTC. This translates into CAISDPKLDSYEQYF.

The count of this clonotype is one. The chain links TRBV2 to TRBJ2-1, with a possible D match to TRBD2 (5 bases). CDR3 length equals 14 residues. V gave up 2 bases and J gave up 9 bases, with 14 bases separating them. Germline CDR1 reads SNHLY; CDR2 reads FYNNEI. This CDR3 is CASSEFAFSGEQFF. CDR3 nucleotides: TGTGCCAGCAGTGAATTTGCCTTCAGCGGTGAGCAGTTCTTC.

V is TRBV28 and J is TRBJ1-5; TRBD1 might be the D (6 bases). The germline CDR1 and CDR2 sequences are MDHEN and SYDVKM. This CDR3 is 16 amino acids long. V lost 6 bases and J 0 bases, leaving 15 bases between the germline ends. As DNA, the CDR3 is TGTGCCAGCAGAAGCGGACAGAGTCATAGCAATCAGCCCCAGCATTTT. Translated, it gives CASRSGQSHSNQPQHF.

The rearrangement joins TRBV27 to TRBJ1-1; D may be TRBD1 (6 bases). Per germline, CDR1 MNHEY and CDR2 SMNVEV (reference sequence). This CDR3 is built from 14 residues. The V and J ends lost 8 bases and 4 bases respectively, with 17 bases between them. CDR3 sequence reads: CASRPTGRGTEAFF. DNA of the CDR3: TGTGCCAGCCGACCCACGGGCAGGGGCACTGAAGCTTTCTTT.